The 29 T cell receptor beta chains given below trace back to one sample, sequenced in a study of blood T cell repertoires in COVID-19. This table comes from immunoSEQ multiplex PCR, and its TCRdb copy is limited to in-frame clones, with some not included. The sample consists of around 180,000 clones, approximately 80% of them appearing once. Input material: peripheral blood. The source of these receptors is a human donor in a cohort sampled during active COVID-19.

The chain uses TRBV5-5 and TRBJ1-6; 10 bases match TRBD1. Trimming took 2 bases from V and 9 from J; bases not matched to a gene: 5. CDR1 SGHKS and CDR2 YYEKEE come from the germline V gene (reference sequence). The CDR3 has 15 residues. The CDR3 DNA follows: TGTGCCAGCAGCTTAGGACAGGGGGTCGGTTCACCCCTCCACTTT. Translation: CASSLGQGVGSPLHF.

With respect to this clone: Other nucleotide sequences in the sample specify the same CDR3. This rearrangement joins TRBV12-3 or TRBV12-4 to TRBJ1-1, with a possible D match to TRBD1 (5 bases). The CDR3 runs 13 residues. V was trimmed by 3 bases and J by 5 bases, leaving 10 bases between them. CDR3: CASSFSGGTEAFF. The CDR3 DNA follows: TGTGCCAGCAGTTTTAGTGGGGGGACTGAAGCTTTCTTT.

This sequence joins TRBV5-4 and TRBJ1-1, with a weak D call TRBD1 (5 bases). The germline gives CDR1 SGHNT, CDR2 YYREEE (reference sequence). The CDR3 has 15 amino acids. The ends were cut back, 7 bases at V and 0 bases at J, with 16 bases in the middle. The CDR3 loop reads CASEGRGSVNTEAFF. CDR3 sequence (DNA): TGTGCCAGCGAAGGGAGGGGTTCAGTGAACACTGAAGCTTTCTTT.

This clone was picked up a small number of times. This chain connects TRBV2 to TRBJ2-7; D is uncertain. V dropped 2 bases and J dropped 9 bases, with 8 bases sitting between them. Germline lookup yields CDR1 SNHLY and CDR2 FYNNEI. The CDR3 runs 11 residues. The chain's CDR3 is CASSELSPQYF. The CDR3 DNA sequence: TGTGCCAGCAGTGAACTGTCCCCGCAGTACTTC.

The V gene is TRBV4-1, the J gene TRBJ1-5, with D perhaps matching TRBD1 (6 bases). Trimming removed 6 bases at V and 0 bases at J, with 9 bases between. Germline lookup yields CDR1 MGHRA and CDR2 YSYEKL. The CDR3 length is 14 residues. This chain's CDR3 is CASSRTVSNQPQHF. In nucleotides, the CDR3 is TGCGCCAGCAGTCGGACAGTTAGCAATCAGCCCCAGCATTTT.

The V and J genes are TRBV7-9 and TRBJ1-5; tentatively, D is TRBD1 (6 bases). Trimming took off 4 bases at V and 4 bases at J, with 11 bases between the two ends. The CDR3 sequence is 14 residues long. The germline gives CDR1 SEHNR, CDR2 FQNEAQ (reference sequence). The CDR3 region has the DNA TGTGCCAGCAGCTATGGACAGTCGAATCAGCCCCAGCATTTT. Translated: CASSYGQSNQPQHF.

The V and J genes are TRBV3-1 (or the pseudogene TRBV3-2) and TRBJ1-5; 7 bases agree with TRBD1. The CDR3 has 16 amino acids. The V segment lost 4 bases and the J segment 0 bases; nucleotides outside the gene matches: 6. Germline V gene lookup returns CDR1 LGHDT and CDR2 YNNKEL (reference sequence). The CDR3 DNA reads as TGTGCCAGCAGCCTTAGGACAGGCTATAGCAATCAGCCCCAGCATTTT. Translation gives CASSLRTGYSNQPQHF.

This clone was found a few times. The chain carries TRBV4-1 and TRBJ2-5; no definite D call. The CDR3 is 17 residues long. The germline V gene encodes CDR1 MGHRA and CDR2 YSYEKL. Trimming stripped 4 bases from V and 3 bases from J, with 21 bases between. CDR3 nucleotides: TGCGCCAGCAGCCTCACATTTCCACTGAGGTGGAAAGAGACCCAGTACTTC. Translation gives CASSLTFPLRWKETQYF.

V gene TRBV6-5 combines with J gene TRBJ2-7, with D possibly matching TRBD1 (5 bases). The CDR3 runs to 12 residues. Germline V gene data show CDR1 as MNHEY and CDR2 as SVGAGI. Trimming left V 9 bases short and J 1 base short, with 10 bases between. The CDR3 spells CASRGESYEQYF. Written as DNA, the CDR3 is TGTGCCAGTAGGGGTGAATCCTACGAGCAGTACTTC.

This rearrangement joins TRBV29-1 to TRBJ1-2; D is unresolved. Germline lookup yields CDR1 SQVTM and CDR2 ANQGSEA. The CDR3 is 11 amino acids. V was cut by 4 bases and J by 0 bases, with 3 bases left in between. The CDR3 protein is CSVGANYGYTF. The CDR3 region has the DNA TGCAGCGTTGGAGCTAACTATGGCTACACCTTC.

The J gene is TRBJ1-1, the V gene TRBV29-1; no firm D call. CDR1 is SQVTM and CDR2 is ANQGSEA in the germline V gene. The V and J ends lost 0 bases and 7 bases respectively, with 9 bases between them. The CDR3 runs 12 residues. In nucleotides, the CDR3 is TGCAGCGTTGAAGATCCGCCCTATGAAGCTTTCTTT. Translation: CSVEDPPYEAFF.

This clone showed up just a few times. The CDR3 bases are TGTGCCAGCTCACCCGGCAGGGGAGCAGATACGCAGTATTTT. Its translation is CASSPGRGADTQYF. This rearrangement joins TRBV18 to TRBJ2-3, with D possibly TRBD1 on 6 matching bases. The CDR3 contains 14 residues. The V gene lost 3 bases and the J gene lost 4 bases, with 11 bases spanning the gap. Germline CDR1 is KGHSH and CDR2 is LQKENI. Looking up the rest from reference TRBV18 and TRBJ2-3 gives the full variable domain: NAGVMQNPRHLVRRRGQEARLRCSPMKGHSHVYWYRQLPEEGLKFMVYLQKENIIDESGMPKERFSAEFPKEGPSILRIQQVVRGDSAAYFCASSPGRGADTQYFGPGTRLTVL.

The table lists this clone with a few counts. This chain uses TRBV7-9 with TRBJ1-2; 11 bases line up with TRBD1. Trimming took 7 bases from V and 1 from J; bases not matched to a gene: 8. This CDR3 comprises 16 residues. CDR1 is SEHNR, CDR2 FQNEAQ, per germline (reference sequence). CDR3 in amino acids: CASTWTGGRINYGYTF. CDR3 coding DNA: TGTGCCAGCACCTGGACAGGGGGCCGAATTAACTATGGCTACACCTTC. The full variable domain, completed using reference TRBV7-9 and TRBJ1-2, is DTGVSQNPRHKITKRGQNVTFRCDPISEHNRLYWYRQTLGQGPEFLTYFQNEAQLEKSRLLSDRFSAERPKGSFSTLEIQRTEQGDSAMYLCASTWTGGRINYGYTFGSGTRLTVV.

This sequence joins TRBV6-5 and TRBJ1-5, with TRBD1 matching over 8 bases. The CDR3 sequence is 13 residues long. With V trimmed by 8 bases and J by 7 bases, 7 bases remained unmatched. The germline V gene has CDR1 MNHEY and CDR2 SVGAGI. CDR3 sequence: CASHRGMKQPQHF. Here the CDR3 DNA reads TGTGCCAGCCACAGGGGGATGAAACAGCCCCAGCATTTT.

The CDR3 nucleotides read TGTGCCAGCAGTTACTCTCTAGCGGAAGAGACCCAGTACTTC. Translation gives CASSYSLAEETQYF. The chain employs TRBV6-5 and TRBJ2-5; 7 nucleotides match TRBD2. The CDR3 length is 14 residues. The ends lost 0 bases at V and 3 bases at J; junction bases unmatched: 1. Germline V gives CDR1 MNHEY, CDR2 SVGAGI.

This clone was detected a few times. The chain has TRBV19 and TRBJ1-1; D not resolved. CDR1 is LNHDA and CDR2 is SQIVND in the germline V gene (reference sequence). CDR3 length: 13 residues. V gave up 7 bases and J gave up 12 bases, with 21 bases separating them. In DNA form, the CDR3 reads TGTGCCAGTACCAAAGGTAGGAGGAATGGAACTTTCTTT. Translating gives CASTKGRRNGTFF.

The chain employs TRBV7-6 and TRBJ2-1, with TRBD2 identical over 15 bases. Germline V CDR1 and CDR2: SGHVS, FNYEAQ. Germline trimming cut 1 base from V and 0 bases from J; bases unmatched to any gene: 4. The CDR3 runs 19 residues. CDR3: CASSLGTSGGVSSYNEQFF. CDR3 nucleotides: TGTGCCAGCAGCTTAGGGACTAGCGGGGGGGTTTCCTCCTACAATGAGCAGTTCTTC. The full variable domain, with the rest looked up from reference TRBV7-6 and TRBJ2-1, is GAGVSQSPRYKVTKRGQDVALRCDPISGHVSLYWYRQALGQGPEFLTYFNYEAQQDKSGLPNDRFSAERPEGSISTLTIQRTEQRDSAMYRCASSLGTSGGVSSYNEQFFGPGTRLTVL.

This clone was observed a single time. The V and J genes are TRBV19 and TRBJ1-5; D uncertain. CDR1 is LNHDA and CDR2 is SQIVND in the germline V gene (reference sequence). This CDR3 comprises 16 residues. The V gene lost 3 bases and the J gene lost 1 base, with 13 bases spanning the gap. The CDR3 sequence: CASSIYRGTSNQPQHF. As DNA, the CDR3 is TGTGCCAGTAGTATTTATCGAGGAACGAGCAATCAGCCCCAGCATTTT.

There are a few counts of this clone. The chain has TRBV5-4 and TRBJ1-6, with 8 positions matching TRBD1. The CDR3 runs 14 residues. Per germline, CDR1 SGHNT and CDR2 YYREEE (reference sequence). With V trimmed by 4 bases and J by 10 bases, 7 bases remained unmatched. In nucleotides, the CDR3 is TGTGCCAGCAGCCGAGACAGGGGAGGCTCACCCCTCCACTTT. This codes for CASSRDRGGSPLHF.

The V gene is TRBV5-1, the J gene TRBJ1-6, with D tentatively TRBD1 (5 bases). Germline V gene sequence: CDR1 SGHRS, CDR2 YFSETQ. V dropped 2 bases and J dropped 5 bases, with 8 bases sitting between them. The length of the CDR3 is 14 residues. The CDR3 DNA is TGCGCCAGCAGCTTACGCAGGGATAATTCACCCCTCCACTTT. Translated: CASSLRRDNSPLHF.

The chain links TRBV6-5 to TRBJ1-1; D is undetermined. The germline gives CDR1 MNHEY, CDR2 SVGAGI. Trimming pared 0 bases from V and 7 bases from J, leaving 15 bases between. The CDR3 totals 15 residues. The CDR3 loop reads CASSYSLGIRVEAFF. The CDR3 DNA is TGTGCCAGCAGTTACTCGCTCGGTATCCGGGTTGAAGCTTTCTTT.

The chain combines TRBV9 with TRBJ1-2; the match to TRBD1 covers 8 bases. Germline CDR1 reads SGDLS; CDR2 reads YYNGEE. V dropped 0 bases and J dropped 6; count of bases not matched to a gene: 13. The CDR3 is made up of 17 amino acids. Here the CDR3 DNA reads TGTGCCAGCAGCGTAGTTGGGAACGTCAGGGGGCCGGATGGCTACACCTTC. Its translation is CASSVVGNVRGPDGYTF.

The chain is built from TRBV19 and TRBJ1-2; 7 nucleotides match TRBD1. The ends lost 5 bases at V and 1 base at J; junction bases unmatched: 4. Looked up from germline, CDR1 is LNHDA and CDR2 is SQIVND (reference sequence). The CDR3 is made up of 14 amino acids. CDR3 nucleotides: TGTGCCAGTAGTGCATACAGGGGTAACTATGGCTACACCTTC. Protein sequence: CASSAYRGNYGYTF.

The chain combines TRBV5-4 with TRBJ1-2; unclear D gene. V was pared by 0 bases and J by 0 bases, with 12 bases between. The CDR3 loop spans 16 amino acids. CDR1 is SGHNT and CDR2 is YYREEE in the germline V gene (reference sequence). The CDR3 coding sequence is TGTGCCAGCAGCTTGGGCTGGGCTAAAGCTAACTATGGCTACACCTTC. This translates into CASSLGWAKANYGYTF.

In this sample, this clone turned up once. The chain combines TRBV2 with TRBJ2-2; TRBD2 aligns across 9 bases. Germline V lookup: CDR1 SNHLY, CDR2 FYNNEI. With 6 bases clipped from V and 4 bases from J, the junction kept 12 bases outside the gene matches. There are 17 residues in the CDR3. CDR3 sequence (DNA): TGTGCCAGCAGCCCCCCGACTAGCGGCCTTCGCACCGGGGAGCTGTTTTTT. It encodes CASSPPTSGLRTGELFF. The entire variable domain, with the rest obtained from reference TRBV2 and TRBJ2-2, is as follows: EPEVTQTPSHQVTQMGQEVILRCVPISNHLYFYWYRQILGQKVEFLVSFYNNEISEKSEIFDDQFSVERPDGSNFTLKIRSTKLEDSAMYFCASSPPTSGLRTGELFFGEGSRLTVL.

The rearrangement uses TRBV2 and TRBJ2-2; 7 bases are a match to TRBD2. The CDR3 runs 16 residues. With V trimmed by 4 bases and J by 2 bases, 7 bases remained unmatched. The germline V gene has CDR1 SNHLY and CDR2 FYNNEI. For the CDR3, the DNA is TGTGCCAGCAGTGGGGACGGGGGGACCAACACCGGGGAGCTGTTTTTT. It translates to CASSGDGGTNTGELFF. The full variable domain, rest sourced from reference TRBV2 and TRBJ2-2, is EPEVTQTPSHQVTQMGQEVILRCVPISNHLYFYWYRQILGQKVEFLVSFYNNEISEKSEIFDDQFSVERPDGSNFTLKIRSTKLEDSAMYFCASSGDGGTNTGELFFGEGSRLTVL.

The chain recombines TRBV12-3 or TRBV12-4 with TRBJ1-1; no clear D. Trimming stripped 4 bases from V and 8 bases from J, with 11 bases between. CDR3 length: 12 amino acids. The CDR3 DNA reads as TGTGCCAGCAGTTACAGCAGACCCGAAGCTTTCTTT. Translating it yields CASSYSRPEAFF.

The rearrangement links TRBV4-2 to TRBJ1-3; no firm D call. In germline, CDR1 is LGHNA, CDR2 YNFKEQ. This CDR3 region has 17 residues. Between the trimmed V and J ends, which lost 4 bases and 0 bases, there was a span of 16 bases. The CDR3 is CASSPREFGLSGNTIYF. The CDR3, as DNA: TGTGCCAGCAGCCCCCGCGAGTTCGGACTCTCTGGAAACACCATATATTTT.

The chain carries TRBV7-8 and TRBJ1-5; D remains unclear. V was shortened by 3 bases and J by 3 bases, with 9 bases between the two germline ends. The germline V gene encodes CDR1 SGHVS and CDR2 FQNEAQ. The length of the CDR3 is 14 residues. CDR3 DNA sequence: TGTGCCAGCAGCTTCGGAGGGAACAATCAGCCCCAGCATTTT. Residues: CASSFGGNNQPQHF.